This T cell receptor (beta chain) originates from a study of memory B cells and T cells in multiple sclerosis. Study-level points and caveats: Clone-set sizes differed between compartments, so shared clonotype counts needed normalization.

As to this clone: What it binds is unknown.

Sequencing was performed with immunoSEQ multiplex PCR; in TCRdb, only in-frame clones are kept and a portion is missing. The table has 9,000 to 15,000 clones, approximately 85% seen once. Trimming took off 4 bases at V and 3 bases at J, with 15 bases between the two ends. This CDR3 spans 15 amino acids. Germline V gene data show CDR1 as MGHRA and CDR2 as YSYEKL. CFSE-dim autoproliferating and CFSE-high non-proliferating T cells from unstimulated culture were sequenced separately. Pooled replicate wells came from approximately 51 million CFSE-labeled PBMCs cultured approximately 7 days without stimulus. PBMCs were labeled with around 0.5 uM CFSE and cultured without exogenous stimuli.

Sequenced sample: PBMCs from blood kept in culture. This chain uses TRBV4-1 with TRBJ1-2, with D perhaps matching TRBD1 (5 bases). The clonotype originates from a human donor with multiple sclerosis. Written as DNA, the CDR3 is TGCGCCAGCAGCCCGTCAGGTACAGGATACTATGGCTACACCTTC. Translated, it gives CASSPSGTGYYGYTF.